A single sample gave rise to the 22 T cell receptor beta chains below, sequenced in a study of vaccination and CD4 T cells after COVID-19. As to treatment: approximately 9-day PBMC culture with coronavirus spike peptide pools or control peptides (ViraFEST assay). The study sequenced cultured CD4+ T cell DNA using the Oncomine TCR Beta short-read assay. TCRdb recomputed calls from the PCR reads with MiXCR, one row per CDR3 protein. The table has some 10,000 distinct CDR3 sequences, approximately 60% seen once. Their antigen targets remain unknown. Material for sequencing was CD4+ T cells from blood, cultured in vitro. These TCRs come from a human donor who had recovered from COVID-19.

The rearrangement links TRBV18 to TRBJ2-3, with D perhaps TRBD1 or TRBD2 (5 bases each). The V gene lost 0 bases and the J gene lost 4 bases, with 14 bases spanning the gap. The CDR3 contains 16 residues. Germline CDR1 is KGHSH and CDR2 is LQKENI. CDR3 amino acids: CASSPPGRRDADTQYF. The CDR3, as DNA: TGTGCCAGCTCACCACCGGGACGCCGGGACGCAGATACGCAGTATTTT.

The CDR3 is CASGSPLRGELFF. As DNA, the CDR3 is TGTGCTAGTGGTTCCCCCCTTAGAGGGGAGCTGTTTTTT. The chain joins TRBV12-5 to TRBJ2-2, with D hard to call. Germline assignment: CDR1 LGHNT and CDR2 FRNRAP. CDR3 size: 13 residues. The ends were cut back, 4 bases at V and 8 bases at J, with 11 bases in the middle.

The rearrangement uses TRBV7-3 and TRBJ1-1, with D possibly matching TRBD1 (5 bases). In germline, CDR1 is SGHTA, CDR2 FQGTGA. Trimming stripped 8 bases from V and 0 bases from J, with 10 bases between. This CDR3 contains 13 residues. The CDR3 DNA reads TGTGCCAGCGGGGCGTCAGTGAACACTGAAGCTTTCTTT. It codes for CASGASVNTEAFF.

V and J are TRBV7-2 and TRBJ1-1; no reliable D call. Germline loops: CDR1 SGHTA, CDR2 FQGNSA. CDR3 length equals 16 residues. Deletions cut 1 base from V and 0 bases from J, with 12 bases between. CDR3 in amino acids: CASSLVGNGMNTEAFF. In DNA form, the CDR3 reads TGTGCCAGCAGCTTAGTGGGAAATGGGATGAACACTGAAGCTTTCTTT.

The J gene is TRBJ2-3, the V gene TRBV11-2; 8 bases are shared with TRBD2. The CDR3 has 16 residues. Germline lookup yields CDR1 SGHAT and CDR2 FQNNGV. V gave up 5 bases and J gave up 5 bases; unmatched junction bases: 12. In DNA, the CDR3 is TGTGCCAGCAGCCCCCTCCCGGGGGGGCCGAGAGATACGCAGTATTTT. Translated, it gives CASSPLPGGPRDTQYF.

The genes are TRBV12-5 and TRBJ1-5, with 7 bases identical to TRBD1. The V segment lost 3 bases and the J segment 3 bases; nucleotides outside the gene matches: 5. This CDR3 has 15 residues. Per the germline V gene, CDR1 is LGHNT and CDR2 is FRNRAP. CDR3 nucleotides: TGTGCTAGTGGTTTAGCGCAGGGGGTCAATCAGCCCCAGCATTTT. The encoded protein is CASGLAQGVNQPQHF.

V and J are TRBV9 and TRBJ1-2, with D possibly TRBD1 on 5 matching bases. V was pared by 5 bases and J by 3 bases, with 11 bases between. CDR3 length: 13 residues. Germline loops: CDR1 SGDLS, CDR2 YYNGEE. The CDR3 sequence: CASRRDGYYGYTF. For the CDR3, the DNA is TGTGCCAGCAGGCGGGACGGATACTATGGCTACACCTTC.

This chain uses TRBV6-1 with TRBJ2-5, with unresolved D. V dropped 8 bases and J dropped 0 bases, with 7 bases sitting between them. CDR1 is MNHNS and CDR2 is SASEGT in the germline V gene. The CDR3 spans 12 residues. CDR3 residues: CASRRDQETQYF. The CDR3 DNA follows: TGTGCCAGCCGAAGGGACCAAGAGACCCAGTACTTC.

V and J are TRBV28 and TRBJ1-1; D is unresolved. V lost 2 bases, J lost 4 bases, and 5 bases lay in between. Germline V lookup: CDR1 MDHEN, CDR2 SYDVKM. The CDR3 is 12 amino acids. The CDR3 nucleotides read TGTGCCAGCAGTTTAAGCCTCACTGAAGCTTTCTTT. It translates to CASSLSLTEAFF.

This clonotype was seen a handful of times. This rearrangement joins TRBV7-9 to TRBJ1-1, with unresolved D. V was clipped by 3 bases and J by 0 bases, with 5 bases between them. Germline loops: CDR1 SEHNR, CDR2 FQNEAQ (reference sequence). The CDR3 contains 13 residues. CDR3 protein: CASSFSVNTEAFF. In DNA form, the CDR3 reads TGTGCCAGCAGCTTTTCAGTGAACACTGAAGCTTTCTTT. The complete variable domain, with remaining parts taken from reference TRBV7-9 and TRBJ1-1, reads DTGVSQNPRHKITKRGQNVTFRCDPISEHNRLYWYRQTLGQGPEFLTYFQNEAQLEKSRLLSDRFSAERPKGSFSTLEIQRTEQGDSAMYLCASSFSVNTEAFFGQGTRLTVV.

The rearrangement joins TRBV19 to TRBJ2-7, with a possible D match to TRBD1 (6 bases). V lost 5 bases and J lost 5, with 16 bases in between. The germline V gene has CDR1 LNHDA and CDR2 SQIVND (reference sequence). The CDR3 is 14 residues long. The CDR3 is CASSAYRDNHEQYF. CDR3 sequence (DNA): TGTGCCAGTAGTGCCTACCGGGACAACCACGAGCAGTACTTC. Full variable domain (missing parts from reference TRBV19 and TRBJ2-7): DGGITQSPKYLFRKEGQNVTLSCEQNLNHDAMYWYRQDPGQGLRLIYYSQIVNDFQKGDIAEGYSVSREKKESFPLTVTSAQKNPTAFYLCASSAYRDNHEQYFGPGTRLTVT.

This clonotype was seen more than once but under ten times. The chain joins TRBV5-1 to TRBJ1-2, with D maybe TRBD1 (5 bases). This CDR3 comprises 14 residues. The V and J ends lost 4 bases and 6 bases respectively, with 16 bases between them. Germline V gene data show CDR1 as SGHRS and CDR2 as YFSETQ. The CDR3 is CASSLLSTANGYTF. The CDR3 DNA follows: TGCGCCAGCAGCCTCCTCTCGACAGCGAATGGCTACACCTTC.

This rearrangement joins TRBV20-1 to TRBJ2-5; 12 nucleotides line up with TRBD2. Germline CDR1 reads DFQATT; CDR2 reads SNEGSKA (reference sequence). The CDR3 totals 13 residues. J lost 7 bases, V lost 5 bases, and 5 bases had no gene match. The CDR3: CSAPTSGSGTQYF. In DNA form, the CDR3 reads TGCAGTGCTCCGACTAGCGGGAGTGGGACCCAGTACTTC.

The chain employs TRBV30 and TRBJ1-6; D gene uncertain. Germline V gives CDR1 GTSNPN, CDR2 SVGIG (reference sequence). The CDR3 is 14 amino acids. Trimming removed 3 bases at V and 0 bases at J, with 6 bases between. This CDR3 is CAWRSSSYNSPLHF. The CDR3 nucleotides are TGTGCCTGGAGATCCAGCTCCTATAATTCACCCCTCCACTTT. The full variable domain, with the rest looked up from reference TRBV30 and TRBJ1-6, is SQTIHQWPATLVQPVGSPLSLECTVEGTSNPNLYWYRQAAGRGLQLLFYSVGIGQISSEVPQNLSASRPQDRQFILSSKKLLLSDSGFYLCAWRSSSYNSPLHFGNGTRLTVT.

This clonotype was counted between two and nine times. This chain joins TRBV20-1 and TRBJ1-5; D is perhaps TRBD1 (5 bases). Trimming pared 3 bases from V and 0 bases from J, leaving 6 bases between. Germline CDR1 is DFQATT and CDR2 is SNEGSKA (reference sequence). The CDR3 runs to 13 residues. CDR3 in DNA: TGCAGTGCTAGTCAGGGTAGCAATCAGCCCCAGCATTTT. Its translation: CSASQGSNQPQHF.

V gene TRBV2 combines with J gene TRBJ1-5; D ambiguous. Per the germline V gene, CDR1 is SNHLY and CDR2 is FYNNEI. This CDR3 spans 14 amino acids. V lost 7 bases and J lost 2, with 12 bases in between. In DNA, the CDR3 is TGTGCCAGCATGTACCCCGGGGGCAATCAGCCCCAGCATTTT. Amino acid sequence: CASMYPGGNQPQHF.

The rearrangement links TRBV2 to TRBJ2-7, with D maybe TRBD1 (5 bases). The ends were cut back, 6 bases at V and 9 bases at J, with 21 bases in the middle. The CDR3 consists of 14 residues. The germline V gene has CDR1 SNHLY and CDR2 FYNNEI. CDR3 in amino acids: CASRGRGGKRGQYF. In DNA, the CDR3 is TGTGCCAGCAGGGGGCGAGGTGGGAAACGAGGGCAGTACTTC.

The chain carries TRBV24-1 and TRBJ2-1, with 7 bases lining up with TRBD1. Germline-derived CDR1 and CDR2 are KGHDR and SFDVKD. The length of the CDR3 is 15 residues. Trimming cost V 4 bases and J 7 bases; bases outside gene matches: 9. The CDR3 here is CATSDPGQSTNEQFF. In DNA form, the CDR3 reads TGTGCCACCAGTGACCCGGGACAGTCGACGAATGAGCAGTTCTTC.

This clonotype appeared once. The J gene is TRBJ1-2, the V gene TRBV4-2, with TRBD1 matching over 7 bases. V gave up 4 bases and J gave up 4 bases; unmatched junction bases: 6. Per the germline V gene, CDR1 is LGHNA and CDR2 is YNFKEQ. The CDR3 extends over 14 amino acids. CDR3 nucleotides: TGTGCCAGCAGCCGAACAGGGACAGTCTATGGCTACACCTTC. Translating gives CASSRTGTVYGYTF.

This chain joins TRBV19 and TRBJ2-3, with unresolved D. The CDR3 extends over 13 amino acids. CDR1 and CDR2 from the germline V gene are LNHDA and SQIVND (reference sequence). Trimming left V 3 bases short and J 5 bases short, with 9 bases between. CDR3 residues: CASSMTGGDTQYF. CDR3 DNA: TGTGCCAGTAGTATGACTGGTGGAGATACGCAGTATTTT.

The CDR3 DNA reads TGTGCCAGCAGCTACAGGGTAAACTATGGCTACACCTTC. Translated: CASSYRVNYGYTF. The chain links TRBV6-2 or TRBV6-3 to TRBJ1-2; tentatively, D is TRBD1 (6 bases). The length of the CDR3 is 13 residues. Germline V CDR1 and CDR2: MNHEY, SVGEGT. V was trimmed by 6 bases and J by 2 bases, leaving 10 bases between them.

The chain recombines TRBV4-3 with TRBJ2-2; 10 nucleotides align to TRBD1. CDR3 length: 15 amino acids. Germline V lookup: CDR1 LGHNA, CDR2 YSLEER. Trimming removed 2 bases from V and 6 bases from J; junction bases left unmatched: 3. The CDR3 coding sequence is TGCGCCAGCAGCCAAACCGGGACAGGGGCCGGGGAGCTGTTTTTT. Its translation: CASSQTGTGAGELFF.